Sequencing of this T cell receptor (beta chain) was carried out in a study of blood T cell repertoires in COVID-19. Profiling relied on immunoSEQ multiplex PCR, and the TCRdb table lists in-frame clones only, not all of them. The sample yields 100,000 to 150,000 clones, 85% seen once. Germline assignment: CDR1 SGHVS and CDR2 FNYEAQ. The V segment lost 1 base and the J segment 5 bases; nucleotides outside the gene matches: 7. The CDR3 sequence is 17 residues long. This receptor was taken from a man at least 80 years old with active or convalescent COVID-19. The chain recombines TRBV7-6 with TRBJ2-1; TRBD2 agrees at 11 bases. Sequencing input: peripheral blood. In nucleotides, the CDR3 is TGTGCCAGCAGCTTAGTGTCTAGCGGGGGGATAGACAATGAGCAGTTCTTC. Protein product: CASSLVSSGGIDNEQFF.